The clone carrying this T cell receptor beta chain was seen a handful of times. TCRdb itself ran the RT-PCR reads through MiXCR, one entry per CDR3 protein. The sample has approximately 720,000 distinct CDR3 sequences; 11% to 15% are singletons. The ends were cut back, 0 bases at V and 4 bases at J, with 22 bases in the middle. The CDR3 sequence is 18 residues long. Per germline, CDR1 LGHNA and CDR2 YSLEER. Specimen: memory CD4+ T cells from blood. The rearrangement uses TRBV4-3 and TRBJ2-7, with D perhaps matching TRBD2 (7 bases). The TCR originated in a female donor in good health, serving as a healthy control. CDR3 sequence reads: CASSQDYRKGQRGYEQYF. In DNA form, the CDR3 reads TGCGCCAGCAGCCAAGATTATCGTAAAGGACAGCGGGGTTACGAGCAGTACTTC.